The 25 T cell receptor beta chains below were found in one sample sequenced in a study of blood T cell repertoires in COVID-19. Profiled with immunoSEQ multiplex PCR; TCRdb holds only in-frame clones, not every one. The sample includes around 250,000 clones, roughly 82% seen only once; the top ten take about 12%. Sequenced material: peripheral blood. The receptors stem from a man older than 75 with acute or convalescent COVID-19.

The chain joins TRBV9 to TRBJ1-2, with 7 bases that match TRBD1. The V gene's germline CDR1 is SGDLS and CDR2 YYNGEE. Trimming cost V 4 bases and J 1 base; bases outside gene matches: 25. The CDR3 covers 21 residues. The DNA of the CDR3 is TGTGCCAGCAGCCCCACCCCGACAGGGCTGGACTCGGGGGCCTTTAACTATGGCTACACCTTC. Translation gives CASSPTPTGLDSGAFNYGYTF.

The chain joins TRBV29-1 to TRBJ1-2; D is ambiguous. This CDR3 contains 13 residues. Deletions cut 1 base from V and 2 bases from J, with 8 bases between. Germline assignment: CDR1 SQVTM and CDR2 ANQGSEA. CDR3 nucleotide sequence: TGCAGCGTTGAAGCGGTTTCCAACTATGGCTACACCTTC. Its translation: CSVEAVSNYGYTF.

The chain is built from TRBV28 and TRBJ2-7; D uncertain. Germline V gene lookup returns CDR1 MDHEN and CDR2 SYDVKM. V was clipped by 7 bases and J by 3 bases, with 13 bases between them. This CDR3 comprises 13 residues. The CDR3 protein is CASTRNPNYEQYF. CDR3 sequence (DNA): TGTGCCAGCACGAGGAATCCGAACTACGAGCAGTACTTC.

The chain carries TRBV5-1 and TRBJ2-3, with 8 nucleotides matching TRBD1. Trimming took 0 bases from V and 1 from J; bases not matched to a gene: 4. The germline gives CDR1 SGHRS, CDR2 YFSETQ. This CDR3 is built from 16 residues. CDR3 protein: CASSLAGQGGTDTQYF. CDR3 bases: TGCGCCAGCAGCTTGGCCGGACAGGGAGGCACAGATACGCAGTATTTT.

The rearrangement links TRBV7-6 to TRBJ2-5, with 8 bases that match TRBD2. The trim removed 2 bases at V and 7 bases at J, leaving 12 bases unmatched. From germline, CDR1 is SGHVS and CDR2 FNYEAQ. The CDR3 is 16 amino acids. The CDR3 DNA reads TGTGCCAGCAGCTTAATCTCTCTAGCGGGCCCGGGGACCCAGTACTTC. Its protein is CASSLISLAGPGTQYF.

This clone was recorded only once. This chain links TRBV16 with TRBJ1-1; D gene ambiguous. The CDR3 totals 14 residues. With 2 bases removed from V and 0 bases from J, the gap between germline ends came to 7 bases. The germline gives CDR1 KGHSY, CDR2 FQNENV. The CDR3 spells CASSQRRVNTEAFF. The DNA for the CDR3 is TGTGCCAGCAGCCAACGGAGGGTGAACACTGAAGCTTTCTTT.

The chain uses TRBV11-2 and TRBJ1-1; 7 bases map to TRBD1. CDR3 length equals 14 residues. The trim removed 6 bases at V and 0 bases at J, leaving 4 bases unmatched. CDR1 is SGHAT and CDR2 is FQNNGV in the germline V gene. The CDR3 DNA is TGTGCCAGCAGGGGACAGTCCTTGAACACTGAAGCTTTCTTT. As protein: CASRGQSLNTEAFF.

The gene calls are TRBV5-1 and TRBJ2-7; 11 positions agree with TRBD1. The CDR3 runs 14 residues. Per germline, CDR1 SGHRS and CDR2 YFSETQ. J lost 4 bases, V lost 4 bases, and 4 bases had no gene match. Written as DNA, the CDR3 is TGCGCCAGCAGCCGAGGACAGGGGGCGTACGAGCAGTACTTC. Translation gives CASSRGQGAYEQYF.

V and J are TRBV19 and TRBJ1-6; 9 bases are a match to TRBD1. Germline assignment: CDR1 LNHDA and CDR2 SQIVND (reference sequence). The length of the CDR3 is 15 residues. V lost 4 bases to trimming and J lost 6 bases; unmatched junction nucleotides: 4. Here the CDR3 DNA reads TGTGCCAGTAGTACTTCGGGACAGGGTAATTCACCCCTCCACTTT. As protein: CASSTSGQGNSPLHF. The whole variable domain, filled in from reference TRBV19 and TRBJ1-6, reads DGGITQSPKYLFRKEGQNVTLSCEQNLNHDAMYWYRQDPGQGLRLIYYSQIVNDFQKGDIAEGYSVSREKKESFPLTVTSAQKNPTAFYLCASSTSGQGNSPLHFGNGTRLTVT.

The chain recombines TRBV6-6 with TRBJ1-2; the D gene is possibly TRBD1 (5 bases). The CDR3 sequence is 14 residues long. Trimming cost V 2 bases and J 1 base, with 8 bases left between them. Looked up from germline, CDR1 is MNHNY and CDR2 is SVGAGI (reference sequence). The CDR3 DNA reads as TGTGCCAGCAGTTACGGGGGGTTTAACTATGGCTACACCTTC. Its translation: CASSYGGFNYGYTF.

The chain combines TRBV7-2 with TRBJ2-2, with a possible D match to TRBD2 (5 bases). Germline CDR1 reads SGHTA; CDR2 reads FQGNSA. This CDR3 is built from 14 residues. V was pared by 5 bases and J by 2 bases, with 9 bases between. Here the CDR3 DNA reads TGTGCCAGCAGCCCCCGGGAAAACACCGGGGAGCTGTTTTTT. It yields the protein CASSPRENTGELFF.

The CDR3, as DNA: TGTGCCAGCAGCCGCGAGTACCAAGAGACCCAGTACTTC. As protein: CASSREYQETQYF. The chain combines TRBV4-2 with TRBJ2-5; D is ambiguous. The CDR3 covers 13 residues. Germline CDR1 LGHNA, CDR2 YNFKEQ. Trimming removed 4 bases from V and 0 bases from J, with 6 bases in between.

This rearrangement joins TRBV11-2 to TRBJ1-2; possible D gene TRBD1, 6 bases. There are 14 residues in the CDR3. Trimming pared 0 bases from V and 4 bases from J, leaving 9 bases between. From germline, CDR1 is SGHAT and CDR2 FQNNGV. CDR3 sequence (DNA): TGTGCCAGCAGCTTAGACGGGACACCCTATGGCTACACCTTC. This translates into CASSLDGTPYGYTF.

Concerning this clone: Other DNA sequences in the sample encode the same CDR3. This chain joins TRBV19 and TRBJ1-6; 9 nucleotides align to TRBD1. CDR3 length: 14 amino acids. The junction had 2 bases not matched to a gene; V was cut back by 4 bases and J by 7 bases. Germline V gene sequence: CDR1 LNHDA, CDR2 SQIVND (reference sequence). This CDR3 is CASSRGQGNSPLHF. Written as DNA, the CDR3 is TGTGCCAGTAGTAGGGGACAGGGAAATTCACCCCTCCACTTT.

This clone was seen more than once but under ten times. V and J are TRBV19 and TRBJ1-4; tentative D call: TRBD1 (6 bases). With 4 bases removed from V and 10 bases from J, the gap between germline ends came to 16 bases. Germline assignment: CDR1 LNHDA and CDR2 SQIVND (reference sequence). The CDR3 runs 14 residues. The CDR3 sequence: CASSTRTDRAKLFF. The CDR3 nucleotides are TGTGCCAGTAGTACCCGGACAGACAGAGCAAAACTGTTTTTT.

CDR3 nucleotides: TGTGCCAGCAGTTCCCCCACAGGGCAGCCCCAGCATTTT. The encoded protein is CASSSPTGQPQHF. The chain carries TRBV28 and TRBJ1-5; a possible D gene is TRBD1 (6 bases). The germline V and J ends were trimmed by 4 bases and 7 bases, with 11 bases remaining between them. CDR1 is MDHEN, CDR2 SYDVKM, per germline. The CDR3 loop spans 13 amino acids.

The chain joins TRBV2 to TRBJ2-7; 9 bases fit TRBD1. Trimming took 7 bases from V and 2 from J; bases not matched to a gene: 9. CDR3 length equals 15 residues. Germline CDR1 reads SNHLY; CDR2 reads FYNNEI. CDR3 coding DNA: TGTGCCAGCATCGCGGGGGACAGGGTTCCCTACGAGCAGTACTTC. This codes for CASIAGDRVPYEQYF.

The V call is TRBV19, the J call TRBJ2-3; 7 bases are shared with TRBD2. The CDR3 runs 20 residues. The trim removed 8 bases at V and 1 base at J, leaving 24 bases unmatched. Germline V gene sequence: CDR1 LNHDA, CDR2 SQIVND (reference sequence). The DNA of the CDR3 is TGTGCCAGTTGCTCAGGGTGTGGCGGGAGATCGAACTTTGGCACAGATACGCAGTATTTT. It translates to CASCSGCGGRSNFGTDTQYF.

The genes are TRBV5-1 and TRBJ2-7; 12 bases are a match to TRBD2. The length of the CDR3 is 15 residues. Trimming took 1 base from V and 2 from J; bases not matched to a gene: 1. From germline, CDR1 is SGHRS and CDR2 YFSETQ. CDR3 amino acids: CASSLLAGGPYEQYF. The CDR3 coding sequence is TGCGCCAGCAGCTTGCTAGCGGGAGGGCCCTACGAGCAGTACTTC.

The chain recombines TRBV15 with TRBJ2-1; 13 positions match TRBD2. Germline CDR1 LNHNV, CDR2 YYDKDF (reference sequence). The junction had 4 bases not matched to a gene; V was cut back by 1 base and J by 4 bases. The CDR3 contains 17 residues. The CDR3 DNA reads as TGTGCCACCAGCAGAGGGGGACTAGCGGGGACGTACAATGAGCAGTTCTTC. Amino acid sequence: CATSRGGLAGTYNEQFF.

The chain carries TRBV5-4 and TRBJ1-6; 11 bases fit TRBD1. Trimming cost V 4 bases and J 6 bases; bases outside gene matches: 3. This CDR3 comprises 15 residues. CDR1 and CDR2 from the germline V gene are SGHNT and YYREEE (reference sequence). This CDR3 reads CASSPDRGRNSPLHF. CDR3 sequence (DNA): TGTGCCAGCAGCCCGGACAGGGGGCGTAATTCACCCCTCCACTTT.

V usage is TRBV7-2 and J usage is TRBJ2-7, with D possibly being TRBD2 (6 bases). The CDR3 consists of 15 residues. Deletions cut 5 bases from V and 4 bases from J, with 18 bases between. Germline V CDR1 and CDR2: SGHTA, FQGNSA. CDR3 residues: CASSLPGRDPYEQYF. CDR3 sequence (DNA): TGTGCCAGCAGCCTTCCTGGGCGGGACCCGTACGAGCAGTACTTC.

This chain uses TRBV12-3 or TRBV12-4 with TRBJ1-1; possible D gene TRBD1, 5 bases. The CDR3 runs to 13 residues. Trimming removed 4 bases from V and 5 bases from J, with 11 bases in between. The CDR3 is CASSSSGRTEAFF. As DNA, the CDR3 is TGTGCCAGCAGTTCATCAGGGAGGACTGAAGCTTTCTTT.

The rearrangement uses TRBV5-4 and TRBJ2-3; 11 nucleotides align to TRBD2. Germline loops: CDR1 SGHNT, CDR2 YYREEE (reference sequence). Germline trimming cut 1 base from V and 0 bases from J; bases unmatched to any gene: 4. This CDR3 is built from 17 residues. The CDR3 loop is CASSLYLAGGSTDTQYF. In DNA, the CDR3 is TGTGCCAGCAGCTTGTATCTAGCGGGAGGAAGCACAGATACGCAGTATTTT.

The rearrangement joins TRBV9 to TRBJ2-7; 9 bases are a match to TRBD1. The CDR3 totals 13 residues. Germline loops: CDR1 SGDLS, CDR2 YYNGEE. The ends lost 3 bases at V and 5 bases at J; junction bases unmatched: 3. The CDR3 DNA reads as TGTGCCAGCAGCGCGACAGGGGGGCACGAGCAGTACTTC. Translating it yields CASSATGGHEQYF.